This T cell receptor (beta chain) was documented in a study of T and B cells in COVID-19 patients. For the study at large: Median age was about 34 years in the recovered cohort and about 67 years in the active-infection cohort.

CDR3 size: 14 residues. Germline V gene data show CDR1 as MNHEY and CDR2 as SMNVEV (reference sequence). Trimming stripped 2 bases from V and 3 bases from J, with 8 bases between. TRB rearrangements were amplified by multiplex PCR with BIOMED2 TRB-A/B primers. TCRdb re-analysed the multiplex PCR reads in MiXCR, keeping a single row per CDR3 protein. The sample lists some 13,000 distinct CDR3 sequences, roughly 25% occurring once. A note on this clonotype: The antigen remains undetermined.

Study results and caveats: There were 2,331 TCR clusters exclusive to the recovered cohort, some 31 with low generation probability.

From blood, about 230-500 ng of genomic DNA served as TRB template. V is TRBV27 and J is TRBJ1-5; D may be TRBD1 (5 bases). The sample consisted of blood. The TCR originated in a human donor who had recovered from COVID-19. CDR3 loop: CASSLKGINQPQHF. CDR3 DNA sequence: TGTGCCAGCAGTTTAAAGGGGATCAATCAGCCCCAGCATTTT.